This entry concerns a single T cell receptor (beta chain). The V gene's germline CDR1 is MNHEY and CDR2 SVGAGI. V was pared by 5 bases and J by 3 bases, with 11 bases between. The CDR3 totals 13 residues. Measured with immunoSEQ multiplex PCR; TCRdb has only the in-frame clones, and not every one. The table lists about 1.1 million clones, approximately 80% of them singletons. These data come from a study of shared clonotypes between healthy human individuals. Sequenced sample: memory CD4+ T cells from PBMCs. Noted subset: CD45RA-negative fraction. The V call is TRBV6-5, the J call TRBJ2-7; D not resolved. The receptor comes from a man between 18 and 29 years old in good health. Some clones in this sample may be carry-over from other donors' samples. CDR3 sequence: CASSLNGGYEQYF. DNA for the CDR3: TGTGCCAGCAGTCTGAACGGCGGCTACGAGCAGTACTTC.